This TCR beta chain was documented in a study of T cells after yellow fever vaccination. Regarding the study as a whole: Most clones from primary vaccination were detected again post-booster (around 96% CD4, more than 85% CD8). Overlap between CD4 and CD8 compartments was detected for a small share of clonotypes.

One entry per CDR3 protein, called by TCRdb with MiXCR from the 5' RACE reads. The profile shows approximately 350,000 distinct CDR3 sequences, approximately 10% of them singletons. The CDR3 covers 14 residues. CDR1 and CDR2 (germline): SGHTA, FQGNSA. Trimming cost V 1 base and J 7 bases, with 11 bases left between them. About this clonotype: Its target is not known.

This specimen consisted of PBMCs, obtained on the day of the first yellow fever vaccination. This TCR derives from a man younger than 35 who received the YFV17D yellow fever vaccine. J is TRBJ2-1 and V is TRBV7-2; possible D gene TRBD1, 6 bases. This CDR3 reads CASSLVAGTNEQFF. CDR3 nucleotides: TGTGCCAGCAGCTTAGTAGCTGGGACAAATGAGCAGTTCTTC. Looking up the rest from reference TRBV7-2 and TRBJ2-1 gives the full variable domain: GAGVSQSPSNKVTEKGKDVELRCDPISGHTALYWYRQSLGQGLEFLIYFQGNSAPDKSGLPSDRFSAERTGGSVSTLTIQRTQQEDSAVYLCASSLVAGTNEQFFGPGTRLTVL.